The rows below give T cell receptor beta chains drawn from one sample of a study of technical replicates of blood from four donors. Profiled with immunoSEQ multiplex PCR; TCRdb holds only in-frame clones, not every one. The data contain tens of thousands of clones, around 94% of them singletons. Material for sequencing was T cells isolated from PBMCs. These receptors originate from a human donor in good health. Both conserved end residues are part of each CDR3. D genes are given only for firm matches. Clone sizes are given selectively: once, few, many, or a class where the clone is expanded.

>-|-|TRBJ1-2|TRBV6-5
CASSYSGRYGYTF
TGTGCCAGCAGTTACTCGGGGCGGTATGGCTACACCTTC
>-|-|TRBJ2-2|TRBV5-6
CASSSGQRNTGELFF
TGTGCCAGCAGCTCCGGACAGAGGAACACCGGGGAGCTGTTTTTT
>-|TRBD2|TRBJ2-4|TRBV7-9
CASSAGLAGGVQYF
TGTGCCAGCAGCGCGGGACTAGCGGGAGGGGTTCAGTACTTC
>-|-|TRBJ1-3|TRBV15
CATSSPQSSGNTIYF
TGTGCCACCAGCAGCCCACAGAGCTCTGGAAACACCATATATTTT
>-|-|TRBJ1-3|TRBV19
CASSLEWGLGNTIYF
TGTGCCAGTAGTCTGGAATGGGGGCTCGGAAACACCATATATTTT
>once|-|TRBJ1-1|TRBV14
CASSLSRYGGTEAFF
TGTGCCAGCAGCCTCTCACGTTACGGGGGAACTGAAGCTTTCTTT
>-|-|TRBJ2-5|TRBV4-1
CASSPGGETQYF
TGCGCCAGCAGCCCAGGGGGGGAGACCCAGTACTTC
>once|-|TRBJ2-7|TRBV2
CASSQGITYEQYF
TGTGCCAGCAGTCAGGGTATAACCTACGAGCAGTACTTC
>-|TRBD1|TRBJ1-4|TRBV5-5
CASSTGQVEKLFF
TGTGCCAGCAGCACGGGACAGGTTGAAAAACTGTTTTTT
>-|-|TRBJ2-7|TRBV30
CAWSVGQTVYEQYF
TGTGCCTGGAGTGTTGGGCAAACAGTATACGAGCAGTACTTC
>once|TRBD1|TRBJ1-2|TRBV28
CASSWGQSNYGYTF
TGTGCCAGCAGTTGGGGACAGTCTAACTATGGCTACACCTTC
>-|TRBD2|TRBJ2-5|TRBV5-1
CASSSLIAGKSLLTLRNEETQYF
TGCGCCAGCAGCTCCCTTATAGCGGGAAAAAGCCTACTTACCTTACGCAACGAAGAGACCCAGTACTTC
>-|TRBD2|TRBJ2-7|TRBV19
CASSISASGPYEQYF
TGTGCCAGTAGTATCTCCGCTAGCGGACCCTACGAGCAGTACTTC
>-|-|TRBJ1-1|TRBV28
CASRGRGNTEAFF
TGTGCCAGCAGGGGGAGGGGGAACACTGAAGCTTTCTTT
>-|-|TRBJ2-1|TRBV6-1
CASSPRTPPEEQFF
TGTGCCAGCAGTCCCCGGACACCCCCCGAGGAGCAGTTCTTC
>once|TRBD2|TRBJ2-5|TRBV4-1
CASSQDVTSDETQYF
TGCGCCAGCAGCCAAGATGTCACTAGCGACGAGACCCAGTACTTC
>-|-|TRBJ1-5|TRBV5-1
CASSLDGGSNQPQHF
TGCGCCAGCAGCTTGGACGGGGGGAGCAATCAGCCCCAGCATTTT
>-|TRBD2|TRBJ2-7|TRBV4-1
CASSQGQGGNYEQYF
TGCGCCAGCAGCCAAGGCCAGGGAGGGAACTACGAGCAGTACTTC
>-|TRBD1|TRBJ1-1|TRBV7-6
CASSLGQTNTEAFF
TGTGCCAGCAGCTTGGGACAGACGAACACTGAAGCTTTCTTT
>-|TRBD2|TRBJ2-5|TRBV7-9
CASSFRAGEETQYF
TGTGCCAGCAGCTTTCGGGCGGGGGAAGAGACCCAGTACTTC
>-|TRBD1|TRBJ2-7|TRBV30
CAWSEQGGREQYF
TGTGCCTGGAGTGAACAGGGGGGCCGCGAGCAGTACTTC
>-|TRBD2|TRBJ2-7|TRBV28
CASSSDSGLPHEQYF
TGTGCCAGCAGTTCGGATAGCGGGCTCCCACACGAGCAGTACTTC
>once|-|TRBJ1-2|TRBV21-1
CASSTPLHGTAYGYTF
TGTGCCAGCAGCACCCCCCTCCACGGGACAGCCTATGGCTACACCTTC
>-|-|TRBJ2-1|TRBV5-4
CASSLGSSKDEQFF
TGTGCCAGCAGCTTAGGGAGTAGCAAGGATGAGCAGTTCTTC
>-|TRBD1|TRBJ1-4|TRBV12-5
CASGLASGQGVEKLFF
TGTGCTAGTGGTTTGGCCTCGGGACAGGGTGTGGAAAAACTGTTTTTT
>-|-|TRBJ1-3|TRBV5-4
CASQSGGNTRSGNTIYF
TGTGCCAGTCAATCCGGGGGAAACACCCGCTCTGGAAACACCATATATTTT
>-|-|TRBJ1-2|TRBV16
CASSHRTADYGYTF
TGTGCCAGCAGCCACCGGACAGCGGACTATGGCTACACCTTC
>few|TRBD2|TRBJ2-5|TRBV4-2
CASSQVSGGTQETQYF
TGTGCCAGCAGCCAAGTCAGCGGGGGGACACAAGAGACCCAGTACTTC
>-|-|TRBJ1-1|TRBV6-5
CASSFQDMNTEAFF
TGTGCCAGCAGTTTTCAGGATATGAACACTGAAGCTTTCTTT
>-|-|TRBJ1-1|TRBV7-6
CASSLGRGVNTEAFF
TGTGCCAGCAGCTTAGGCCGCGGGGTAAACACTGAAGCTTTCTTT
>once|-|TRBJ2-7|TRBV5-4
CASSLGLGSGSYEQYF
TGTGCCAGCAGCTTGGGACTAGGATCGGGCTCCTACGAGCAGTACTTC
>-|-|TRBJ1-1|TRBV19
CASITRRENTEAFF
TGTGCCAGTATTACCCGACGGGAGAACACTGAAGCTTTCTTT
>-|-|TRBJ2-7|TRBV4-1
CASSQDYPLGEQYF
TGCGCCAGCAGCCAGGACTACCCTTTGGGCGAGCAGTACTTC
>-|-|TRBJ1-2|TRBV28
CASSPRSYGYTF
TGTGCCAGCAGTCCCCGGTCCTATGGCTACACCTTC
>-|TRBD1|TRBJ1-2|TRBV5-1
CASSPRQGLYGYTF
TGCGCCAGCAGTCCAAGACAGGGCTTGTATGGCTACACCTTC
>-|-|TRBJ2-3|TRBV2
CASEPGLRTDTQYF
TGTGCCAGCGAACCGGGACTTCGCACAGATACGCAGTATTTT
>-|TRBD1|TRBJ1-1|TRBV5-3
CARSFSGGQVSAFF
TGTGCCAGAAGCTTTTCAGGGGGCCAGGTTTCAGCTTTCTTT